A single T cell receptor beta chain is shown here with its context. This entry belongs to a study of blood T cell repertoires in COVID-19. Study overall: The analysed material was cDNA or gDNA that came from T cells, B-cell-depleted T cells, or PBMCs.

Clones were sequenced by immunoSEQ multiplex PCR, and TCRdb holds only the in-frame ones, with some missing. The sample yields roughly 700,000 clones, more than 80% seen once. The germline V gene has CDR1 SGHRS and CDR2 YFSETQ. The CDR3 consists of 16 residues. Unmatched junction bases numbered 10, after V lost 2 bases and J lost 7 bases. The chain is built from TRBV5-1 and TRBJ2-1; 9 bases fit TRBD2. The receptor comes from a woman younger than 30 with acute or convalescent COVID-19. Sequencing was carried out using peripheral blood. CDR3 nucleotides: TGCGCCAGCAGCTTAGGTAGCGGGGGCCCCTGGAATGAGCAGTTCTTC. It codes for CASSLGSGGPWNEQFF.